The rows below give T cell receptor beta chains drawn from one sample of a study of blood T cell repertoires in COVID-19. TCRdb's copy holds only in-frame clones and misses some; the assay was immunoSEQ multiplex PCR. The table records about 250,000 clones, approximately 86% of them present only once. The sequencing sample was made of peripheral blood. These TCRs come from a woman aged 60-70 years who had recovered from COVID-19. Each CDR3 is given with its conserved first and last residue. A D gene is named only where the DNA matches it firmly. Not every row has a clone size; where given, it reads once, few, many or a size class.

abundance: -
v_gene: TRBV6-4
d_gene: TRBD1
len: 16
j_gene: TRBJ2-7
CDR3aa: CASSDGTGTGSNEQYF
CDR3nt: TGTGCCAGCAGTGATGGAACCGGGACAGGGAGTAACGAGCAGTACTTC

abundance: many
v_gene: TRBV2
d_gene: -
len: 15
j_gene: TRBJ2-3
CDR3aa: CASTQATTDGSTQYF
CDR3nt: TGTGCCAGCACTCAAGCCACTACCGACGGGAGTACGCAGTATTTT

abundance: -
v_gene: TRBV5-1
d_gene: -
len: 14
j_gene: TRBJ1-2
CDR3aa: CASSLDRSPGGYTF
CDR3nt: TGCGCCAGCAGCTTGGACAGGTCTCCTGGGGGCTACACCTTC

abundance: -
v_gene: TRBV6-5
d_gene: -
len: 14
j_gene: TRBJ1-5
CDR3aa: CASSRTQGGPPQHF
CDR3nt: TGTGCCAGCAGCCGGACACAGGGTGGGCCGCCCCAGCATTTT

abundance: -
v_gene: TRBV27
d_gene: -
len: 14
j_gene: TRBJ2-1
CDR3aa: CASSLSTADNEQFF
CDR3nt: TGTGCCAGCAGTTTGTCGACAGCAGACAATGAGCAGTTCTTC

abundance: -
v_gene: TRBV21-1
d_gene: -
len: 19
j_gene: TRBJ1-6
CDR3aa: CASSKRPALGADYNSPLHF
CDR3nt: TGTGCCAGCAGCAAGAGGCCCGCGTTGGGGGCTGACTATAATTCACCCCTCCACTTT

abundance: once
v_gene: TRBV7-6
d_gene: TRBD1
len: 16
j_gene: TRBJ2-7
CDR3aa: CASSLRDRGGTYEQYF
CDR3nt: TGTGCCAGCAGCCTCCGGGACAGGGGGGGAACGTACGAGCAGTACTTC

abundance: -
v_gene: TRBV6-2/TRBV6-3
d_gene: -
len: 11
j_gene: TRBJ1-5
CDR3aa: CASSYGRAQHF
CDR3nt: TGTGCCAGCAGTTACGGCAGGGCCCAGCATTTT

abundance: -
v_gene: TRBV5-4
d_gene: TRBD2
len: 16
j_gene: TRBJ2-1
CDR3aa: CASSPGLATNYNEQFF
CDR3nt: TGTGCCAGCAGCCCGGGACTAGCGACTAACTACAATGAGCAGTTCTTC

abundance: -
v_gene: TRBV9
d_gene: -
len: 14
j_gene: TRBJ2-5
CDR3aa: CASSPLAGRQTQYF
CDR3nt: TGTGCCAGCAGCCCCTTGGCAGGGCGGCAGACCCAGTACTTC

abundance: few
v_gene: TRBV7-9
d_gene: -
len: 13
j_gene: TRBJ1-6
CDR3aa: CASSLEGESPLHF
CDR3nt: TGTGCCAGCAGCTTAGAAGGGGAATCACCCCTCCACTTT

abundance: few
v_gene: TRBV15
d_gene: -
len: 15
j_gene: TRBJ1-4
CDR3aa: CATSRYGGDREKLFF
CDR3nt: TGTGCCACCAGCAGGTACGGGGGGGACCGTGAAAAACTGTTTTTT

abundance: -
v_gene: TRBV27
d_gene: TRBD2
len: 15
j_gene: TRBJ2-1
CDR3aa: CASSLSGTIPNEQFF
CDR3nt: TGTGCCAGCAGTTTAAGCGGGACTATCCCAAATGAGCAGTTCTTC

abundance: -
v_gene: TRBV2
d_gene: -
len: 13
j_gene: TRBJ2-7
CDR3aa: CASSPDRGGTQYF
CDR3nt: TGTGCCAGCAGTCCTGACAGGGGAGGGACGCAGTACTTC

abundance: -
v_gene: TRBV19
d_gene: -
len: 17
j_gene: TRBJ1-6
CDR3aa: CASAAGLRGGKNSPLHF
CDR3nt: TGTGCCAGTGCCGCGGGCCTTAGAGGGGGAAAGAATTCACCCCTCCACTTT

abundance: -
v_gene: TRBV14
d_gene: TRBD1
len: 13
j_gene: TRBJ2-7
CDR3aa: CASSQDFRSQGFF
CDR3nt: TGTGCCAGCAGCCAAGATTTCCGGTCACAGGGGTTCTTC

abundance: -
v_gene: TRBV2
d_gene: -
len: 14
j_gene: TRBJ2-5
CDR3aa: CASTSNSLQETQYF
CDR3nt: TGTGCCAGCACCTCTAACAGCCTTCAAGAGACCCAGTACTTC